A single sample gave rise to the 23 T cell receptor beta chains below, sequenced in a study of T cells in Graves' hyperthyroidism and ophthalmopathy. Using RNA transcripts as the source, TCR beta CDR3 regions were amplified. The primer set for the first-round RT-PCR of the TCR CDR3 was HTBI. TCRdb re-analysed the multiplex PCR reads in MiXCR, keeping a single row per CDR3 protein. This table has a few hundred thousand distinct CDR3 sequences, approximately 18% appearing once. Sequenced input: blood. These receptors were obtained from a man aged 18 to 35 with Graves' ophthalmopathy.

The chain carries TRBV4-3 and TRBJ2-1; D gene uncertain. V gave up 4 bases and J gave up 0 bases, with 16 bases separating them. Germline V gives CDR1 LGHNA, CDR2 YSLEER. There are 17 residues in the CDR3. CDR3 bases: TGCGCCAGCAGCCGCCTCCGGACCGTGAGCTCCTACAATGAGCAGTTCTTC. This codes for CASSRLRTVSSYNEQFF.

There are many counts of this clonotype. This chain connects TRBV5-5 to TRBJ2-7, with D tentatively TRBD1 (5 bases). This CDR3 has 13 amino acids. Germline loops: CDR1 SGHKS, CDR2 YYEKEE (reference sequence). V was pared by 3 bases and J by 3 bases, with 10 bases between. The CDR3 nucleotides read TGTGCCAGCAGCTACATAACAGGCTACGAGCAGTACTTC. Translating gives CASSYITGYEQYF.

There are many counts of this clonotype. The chain carries TRBV2 and TRBJ1-5, with D possibly being TRBD1 (5 bases). Germline-derived CDR1 and CDR2 are SNHLY and FYNNEI. V lost 4 bases to trimming and J lost 3 bases, with 13 bases between them. There are 15 residues in the CDR3. CDR3 nucleotides: TGTGCCAGCAGTGCCGAGGGGCGGATCAATCAGCCCCAGCATTTT. Translated, it gives CASSAEGRINQPQHF.

This clonotype has at least ten counts. This chain joins TRBV6-2 or TRBV6-3 and TRBJ2-5; D is unresolved. CDR1 MNHEY and CDR2 SVGEGT come from the germline V gene. Trimming removed 4 bases at V and 1 base at J, with 7 bases between. This CDR3 has 13 residues. CDR3 in amino acids: CASSSPPQETQYF. The CDR3 nucleotides are TGTGCCAGCAGTTCTCCCCCCCAAGAGACCCAGTACTTC.

This clonotype was counted many times. The chain employs TRBV2 and TRBJ2-4; TRBD1 matches at 9 bases. V gave up 7 bases and J gave up 5 bases; unmatched junction bases: 6. The CDR3 spans 14 residues. Looked up from germline, CDR1 is SNHLY and CDR2 is FYNNEI. The CDR3 spells CASTPDRGQNIQYF. As DNA, the CDR3 is TGTGCCAGCACCCCGGACAGGGGCCAAAACATTCAGTACTTC.

The V call is TRBV7-9, the J call TRBJ2-4; 9 bases line up with TRBD2. The germline V gene has CDR1 SEHNR and CDR2 FQNEAQ (reference sequence). V was pared by 1 base and J by 2 bases, with 3 bases of the junction left unmatched. CDR3 length: 16 amino acids. CDR3 in DNA: TGTGCCAGCAGCTTAGGCGCTAGCGGGACCAAAAACATTCAGTACTTC. Translation gives CASSLGASGTKNIQYF.

The chain has TRBV11-2 and TRBJ2-1; TRBD2 matches at 10 bases. Trimming at V came to 0 bases and at J to 7 bases, leaving 6 bases not matched to a gene. The CDR3 covers 16 residues. Looked up from germline, CDR1 is SGHAT and CDR2 is FQNNGV. The CDR3 nucleotides are TGTGCCAGCAGCTTAGAACTAGCGGGGTTCTGGAATGAGCAGTTCTTC. Translating gives CASSLELAGFWNEQFF. Filled out from reference TRBV11-2 and TRBJ2-1, the complete variable domain reads EAGVAQSPRYKIIEKRQSVAFWCNPISGHATLYWYQQILGQGPKLLIQFQNNGVVDDSQLPKDRFSAERLKGVDSTLKIQPAKLEDSAVYLCASSLELAGFWNEQFFGPGTRLTVL.

The chain combines TRBV10-3 with TRBJ2-7; 7 positions agree with TRBD1. The CDR3 runs to 14 residues. J gave up 5 bases and V 6 bases, and 10 bases lay outside the gene matches. The V gene's germline CDR1 is ENHRY and CDR2 SYGVKD. The CDR3 reads CAIRPDRERDEQYF. DNA for the CDR3: TGTGCCATCAGACCCGACAGGGAAAGGGACGAGCAGTACTTC.

The J gene is TRBJ2-1, the V gene TRBV19; the match to TRBD2 covers 16 bases. The CDR3 extends over 20 amino acids. The J segment lost 4 bases and the V segment lost 6 bases, leaving 15 bases of the junction unmatched. CDR1 is LNHDA, CDR2 SQIVND, per germline (reference sequence). CDR3 residues: CASRPGWGLAGGPLYNEQFF. The CDR3 bases are TGTGCCAGTAGGCCTGGGTGGGGACTAGCGGGGGGGCCGCTTTACAATGAGCAGTTCTTC.

This clonotype has ten or more counts. V usage is TRBV12-3 or TRBV12-4 and J usage is TRBJ2-7, with D possibly TRBD2 on 6 matching bases. V lost 8 bases and J 3 bases, leaving 17 bases between the germline ends. The CDR3 has 14 amino acids. The CDR3 here is CASGLGPGSYEQYF. DNA of the CDR3: TGTGCCAGCGGCCTTGGCCCCGGGAGCTACGAGCAGTACTTC.

This clonotype was detected ten times or more. The rearrangement links TRBV27 to TRBJ2-3, with TRBD1 identical over 8 bases. With 7 bases clipped from V and 4 bases from J, the junction kept 7 bases outside the gene matches. The CDR3 has 14 residues. Per germline, CDR1 MNHEY and CDR2 SMNVEV (reference sequence). CDR3 region: CASIRGQGADTQYF. CDR3 in DNA: TGTGCCAGCATCCGAGGACAGGGAGCAGATACGCAGTATTTT.

This clonotype was seen a few times. V usage is TRBV29-1 and J usage is TRBJ2-5; D is possibly TRBD2 (6 bases). Trimming removed 6 bases at V and 5 bases at J, with 16 bases between. CDR1 and CDR2 from the germline V gene are SQVTM and ANQGSEA. The CDR3 consists of 13 residues. The CDR3 DNA reads TGCAGCGTGGATGGAGGGTCTGGGGAGACCCAGTACTTC. Its translation is CSVDGGSGETQYF.

The chain links TRBV9 to TRBJ2-7; 8 bases fit TRBD2. The CDR3 is 14 amino acids. In germline, CDR1 is SGDLS, CDR2 YYNGEE. With V trimmed by 3 bases and J by 4 bases, 6 bases remained unmatched. The CDR3 nucleotides are TGTGCCAGCAGCGGGAGGCGGGGGGCATACGAGCAGTACTTC. This gives the protein CASSGRRGAYEQYF.

This clonotype was seen many times. V gene TRBV7-2 combines with J gene TRBJ1-2; D is undetermined. Deletions cut 7 bases from V and 7 bases from J, with 16 bases between. Germline assignment: CDR1 SGHTA and CDR2 FQGNSA. The CDR3 loop spans 13 amino acids. CDR3 nucleotide sequence: TGTGCCAGCACCCCAACAAGGGATTTTGGCTACACCTTC. Encoded protein: CASTPTRDFGYTF.

This clonotype appeared many times. The chain employs TRBV6-1 and TRBJ1-2, with D uncertain. The germline gives CDR1 MNHNS, CDR2 SASEGT. This CDR3 has 14 residues. The V end lost 7 bases, the J end lost 4 bases, and 16 bases lay between the germline ends. CDR3 nucleotides: TGTGCCAGCACCGAATCTTCGGAAGGCTATGGCTACACCTTC. This gives the protein CASTESSEGYGYTF.

This clonotype was found many times. The chain uses TRBV20-1 and TRBJ2-1; the match to TRBD2 covers 8 bases. V lost 3 bases, J lost 10 bases, and 11 bases stayed unmatched. Per the germline V gene, CDR1 is DFQATT and CDR2 is SNEGSKA (reference sequence). The CDR3 has 14 amino acids. The CDR3 spells CSARSFSGAGEQFF. DNA of the CDR3: TGCAGTGCTAGGTCCTTTAGCGGGGCTGGAGAGCAGTTCTTC.

This clonotype was counted a few times. V is TRBV18 and J is TRBJ1-2; D is unresolved. This CDR3 contains 13 residues. The V and J ends lost 1 base and 7 bases respectively, with 10 bases between them. CDR1 is KGHSH, CDR2 LQKENI, per germline. The CDR3, as DNA: TGTGCCAGCTCACCACAGCAGGCGCGTGGCTACACCTTC. It specifies CASSPQQARGYTF.

This clonotype occurred many times. The V gene is TRBV20-1, the J gene TRBJ2-5; tentatively, D is TRBD1 or TRBD2 (5 bases each). CDR1 DFQATT and CDR2 SNEGSKA come from the germline V gene (reference sequence). The CDR3 loop spans 16 amino acids. V was clipped by 3 bases and J by 0 bases, with 17 bases between them. CDR3 residues: CSARLLGTQNQETQYF. In nucleotides, the CDR3 is TGCAGTGCTAGGTTGCTTGGGACGCAGAACCAAGAGACCCAGTACTTC.

There are a few counts of this clonotype. The gene calls are TRBV6-5 and TRBJ2-2; 9 bases are a match to TRBD1. The CDR3 runs to 15 residues. Germline loops: CDR1 MNHEY, CDR2 SVGAGI. Trimming took 2 bases from V and 7 from J; bases not matched to a gene: 5. The chain's CDR3 is CASSYAQGANGELFF. Here the CDR3 DNA reads TGTGCCAGCAGTTACGCACAGGGGGCGAACGGGGAGCTGTTTTTT.

In regard to this clonotype: This may be a read error, as it is one base from a much larger clone. The chain recombines TRBV5-8 with TRBJ1-1; D is uncertain. In germline, CDR1 is SGHTS, CDR2 YDEGEE. The CDR3 sequence is 16 residues long. CDR3 region: CASSLTVTWLNTEALF. In DNA form, the CDR3 reads TGTGCCAGCAGCTTGACGGTAACGTGGTTGAACACTGAAGCTCTCTTT.

This clonotype was seen at least ten times. The chain carries TRBV7-8 and TRBJ2-7; D unresolved. This CDR3 contains 14 residues. Germline V gives CDR1 SGHVS, CDR2 FQNEAQ. V lost 2 bases, J lost 1 base, and 9 bases lay in between. CDR3 nucleotide sequence: TGTGCCAGCAGCTTACTGGACGGATCCTACGAGCAGTACTTC. It translates to CASSLLDGSYEQYF.

This clonotype was seen a handful of times. The rearrangement links TRBV6-5 to TRBJ1-4; D call uncertain. The CDR3 covers 12 residues. The germline gives CDR1 MNHEY, CDR2 SVGAGI. V was shortened by 1 base and J by 7 bases, with 4 bases between the two germline ends. Here the CDR3 reads CASSYYREKLFF. CDR3 coding DNA: TGTGCCAGCAGTTACTACCGTGAAAAACTGTTTTTT.

The chain combines TRBV7-8 with TRBJ1-3, with D uncertain. The CDR3 is made up of 16 amino acids. The germline V and J ends were trimmed by 5 bases and 2 bases, with 16 bases remaining between them. CDR1 SGHVS and CDR2 FQNEAQ come from the germline V gene. DNA of the CDR3: TGTGCCAGCAGCCAGTACACCGGAGGCACTGGAAACACCATATATTTT. This translates into CASSQYTGGTGNTIYF.